The 17 T cell receptor beta chains in this list originate from one sample, sequenced in a study of shared clonotypes between healthy human individuals. The data were produced by immunoSEQ multiplex PCR, yet TCRdb's version contains in-frame clones alone and is incomplete. The sample has roughly 2.5 million clones, approximately 90% seen once; the top ten hold about 0.13%. Sequencing was carried out using naive CD4+ T cells sorted from blood. Stated subset: CD45RA+ positively selected. The source of these receptors is a man between 18 and 35 years old in good health.

The V gene is TRBV19, the J gene TRBJ2-3; D is ambiguous. The CDR3 is 14 residues long. The V gene's germline CDR1 is LNHDA and CDR2 SQIVND (reference sequence). V lost 5 bases, J lost 1 base, and 10 bases lay in between. DNA for the CDR3: TGTGCCAGTAGTTGGACCTCGCGCACAGATACGCAGTATTTT. It is translated as CASSWTSRTDTQYF.

The chain employs TRBV30 and TRBJ1-2; 7 positions match TRBD1. The J segment lost 3 bases and the V segment lost 5 bases, leaving 6 bases of the junction unmatched. CDR3 size: 13 residues. Germline V CDR1 and CDR2: GTSNPN, SVGIG (reference sequence). The CDR3 DNA reads as TGTGCCTGGGGGGGACAGACAGACTATGGCTACACCTTC. It translates to CAWGGQTDYGYTF.

This chain uses TRBV29-1 with TRBJ2-2, with a tentative D call TRBD2 (6 bases). The CDR3 has 14 residues. Deletions cut 5 bases from V and 2 bases from J, with 12 bases between. CDR1 and CDR2 (germline): SQVTM, ANQGSEA. Here the CDR3 DNA reads TGCAGCGTTCGGCCTGGGACTAACACCGGGGAGCTGTTTTTT. It is translated as CSVRPGTNTGELFF.

This clone was detected once. This sequence joins TRBV19 and TRBJ1-5, with 7 bases matching TRBD1. Germline V gene sequence: CDR1 LNHDA, CDR2 SQIVND (reference sequence). Trimming removed 6 bases from V and 10 bases from J; junction bases left unmatched: 9. The CDR3 is made up of 13 amino acids. The CDR3 DNA reads as TGTGCCAGTAGCCAGGGGGAGGGTGGTCCCCAGCATTTT. Translating it yields CASSQGEGGPQHF.

This clone was counted a single time. V and J are TRBV30 and TRBJ1-5; the D is unclear. This CDR3 has 15 amino acids. V lost 7 bases and J lost 6, with 22 bases in between. Germline CDR1 is GTSNPN and CDR2 is SVGIG (reference sequence). This CDR3 is CAFETRGRGGQPQHF. Here the CDR3 DNA reads TGTGCCTTTGAAACCCGCGGGCGGGGTGGTCAGCCCCAGCATTTT.

V usage is TRBV14 and J usage is TRBJ2-2; 11 nucleotides line up with TRBD2. In germline, CDR1 is SGHDN, CDR2 FVKESK. The CDR3 runs to 17 residues. J was trimmed by 4 bases and V by 4 bases; bases with no gene match: 8. CDR3 DNA sequence: TGTGCCAGCAGCCGGATAGCGGGAGGGCCCGGCACCGGGGAGCTGTTTTTT. It yields the protein CASSRIAGGPGTGELFF.

Regarding this clone: This sample includes further DNA sequences coding for the same CDR3. The chain links TRBV18 to TRBJ1-1; D might be TRBD1 (5 bases). V lost 2 bases and J 1 base, leaving 8 bases between the germline ends. The CDR3 is 14 residues long. In germline, CDR1 is KGHSH, CDR2 LQKENI. The CDR3 nucleotides are TGTGCCAGCTCACCAGACAGAGGGAACACTGAAGCTTTCTTT. Residues: CASSPDRGNTEAFF. The complete variable domain, with remaining parts taken from reference TRBV18 and TRBJ1-1, reads NAGVMQNPRHLVRRRGQEARLRCSPMKGHSHVYWYRQLPEEGLKFMVYLQKENIIDESGMPKERFSAEFPKEGPSILRIQQVVRGDSAAYFCASSPDRGNTEAFFGQGTRLTVV.

V and J are TRBV7-2 and TRBJ2-7, with 7 positions matching TRBD2. Germline V lookup: CDR1 SGHTA, CDR2 FQGNSA. The CDR3 contains 15 residues. V dropped 1 base and J dropped 4; count of bases not matched to a gene: 7. The DNA for the CDR3 is TGTGCCAGCAGCTTAGAGGTCCTAGCGGAATACGAGCAGTACTTC. Translated: CASSLEVLAEYEQYF.

The J gene is TRBJ1-1, the V gene TRBV6-1; 9 bases are a match to TRBD1. The CDR3 totals 14 residues. V dropped 4 bases and J dropped 5; count of bases not matched to a gene: 5. Germline V CDR1 and CDR2: MNHNS, SASEGT. This CDR3 reads CASSVRTGETEAFF. The CDR3 DNA follows: TGTGCCAGCAGTGTCCGGACAGGGGAAACTGAAGCTTTCTTT.

The gene calls are TRBV30 and TRBJ1-3; a possible D gene is TRBD1 (5 bases). From germline, CDR1 is GTSNPN and CDR2 SVGIG (reference sequence). Trimming took 3 bases from V and 0 from J, leaving 12 bases between them. The CDR3 extends over 15 amino acids. The CDR3 reads CAWRPDRSSGNTIYF. In DNA, the CDR3 is TGTGCCTGGAGACCCGACAGAAGCTCTGGAAACACCATATATTTT.

The chain couples TRBV28 to TRBJ1-1; 7 bases are shared with TRBD1. This CDR3 is 15 amino acids long. Per germline, CDR1 MDHEN and CDR2 SYDVKM. J gave up 0 bases and V 5 bases, and 6 bases lay outside the gene matches. The CDR3 sequence: CASSTRDRMNTEAFF. As DNA, the CDR3 is TGTGCCAGCAGTACCCGGGACAGAATGAACACTGAAGCTTTCTTT.

The chain uses TRBV28 and TRBJ1-2; 8 bases agree with TRBD1. Per germline, CDR1 MDHEN and CDR2 SYDVKM. The CDR3 loop spans 16 amino acids. V shed 6 bases, J shed 6 bases, and the junction held 15 bases outside the gene matches. CDR3 amino acids: CASRGQDQIWGHGYTF. The CDR3 coding sequence is TGTGCCAGCAGGGGACAGGATCAGATCTGGGGGCATGGCTACACCTTC.

This rearrangement joins TRBV10-1 to TRBJ2-1, with a tentative D call TRBD1 (6 bases). The germline gives CDR1 WNHNN, CDR2 SYGVQD (reference sequence). V was pared by 5 bases and J by 12 bases, with 14 bases between. The CDR3 consists of 12 residues. This chain's CDR3 is CASSPLQGRQFF. The CDR3 nucleotides are TGCGCCAGCAGTCCCTTACAGGGACGGCAGTTCTTC.

The V and J genes are TRBV4-2 and TRBJ2-1, with D perhaps TRBD2 (6 bases). The CDR3 sequence is 17 residues long. From germline, CDR1 is LGHNA and CDR2 YNFKEQ. V lost 0 bases, J lost 2 bases, and 14 bases lay in between. The CDR3 DNA reads TGTGCCAGCAGCCAAGATCGAGGAGGGTTCCCCTACAATGAGCAGTTCTTC. It encodes CASSQDRGGFPYNEQFF.

The chain carries TRBV30 and TRBJ2-3, with D maybe TRBD2 (5 bases). V was trimmed by 1 base and J by 0 bases, leaving 11 bases between them. The CDR3 is 15 amino acids. Germline V gene sequence: CDR1 GTSNPN, CDR2 SVGIG (reference sequence). This chain's CDR3 is CAWSAVERSTDTQYF. For the CDR3, the DNA is TGTGCCTGGAGTGCTGTAGAGCGGAGCACAGATACGCAGTATTTT.

The gene calls are TRBV13 and TRBJ2-1; D is perhaps TRBD2 (6 bases). The germline V gene encodes CDR1 PRHDT and CDR2 FYEKMQ (reference sequence). Trimming left V 1 base short and J 0 bases short, with 10 bases between. The length of the CDR3 is 16 residues. This CDR3 is CASSLEGLLSYNEQFF. In nucleotides, the CDR3 is TGTGCCAGCAGCTTAGAGGGACTCCTCTCCTACAATGAGCAGTTCTTC.

This chain uses TRBV19 with TRBJ1-1, with D hard to call. In germline, CDR1 is LNHDA, CDR2 SQIVND (reference sequence). Trimming pared 1 base from V and 7 bases from J, leaving 10 bases between. The CDR3 runs 13 residues. CDR3 loop: CASSIVIEGEAFF. The CDR3 nucleotides are TGTGCCAGTAGTATAGTCATTGAGGGTGAAGCTTTCTTT. Full variable domain (rest looked up from reference TRBV19 and TRBJ1-1): DGGITQSPKYLFRKEGQNVTLSCEQNLNHDAMYWYRQDPGQGLRLIYYSQIVNDFQKGDIAEGYSVSREKKESFPLTVTSAQKNPTAFYLCASSIVIEGEAFFGQGTRLTVV.